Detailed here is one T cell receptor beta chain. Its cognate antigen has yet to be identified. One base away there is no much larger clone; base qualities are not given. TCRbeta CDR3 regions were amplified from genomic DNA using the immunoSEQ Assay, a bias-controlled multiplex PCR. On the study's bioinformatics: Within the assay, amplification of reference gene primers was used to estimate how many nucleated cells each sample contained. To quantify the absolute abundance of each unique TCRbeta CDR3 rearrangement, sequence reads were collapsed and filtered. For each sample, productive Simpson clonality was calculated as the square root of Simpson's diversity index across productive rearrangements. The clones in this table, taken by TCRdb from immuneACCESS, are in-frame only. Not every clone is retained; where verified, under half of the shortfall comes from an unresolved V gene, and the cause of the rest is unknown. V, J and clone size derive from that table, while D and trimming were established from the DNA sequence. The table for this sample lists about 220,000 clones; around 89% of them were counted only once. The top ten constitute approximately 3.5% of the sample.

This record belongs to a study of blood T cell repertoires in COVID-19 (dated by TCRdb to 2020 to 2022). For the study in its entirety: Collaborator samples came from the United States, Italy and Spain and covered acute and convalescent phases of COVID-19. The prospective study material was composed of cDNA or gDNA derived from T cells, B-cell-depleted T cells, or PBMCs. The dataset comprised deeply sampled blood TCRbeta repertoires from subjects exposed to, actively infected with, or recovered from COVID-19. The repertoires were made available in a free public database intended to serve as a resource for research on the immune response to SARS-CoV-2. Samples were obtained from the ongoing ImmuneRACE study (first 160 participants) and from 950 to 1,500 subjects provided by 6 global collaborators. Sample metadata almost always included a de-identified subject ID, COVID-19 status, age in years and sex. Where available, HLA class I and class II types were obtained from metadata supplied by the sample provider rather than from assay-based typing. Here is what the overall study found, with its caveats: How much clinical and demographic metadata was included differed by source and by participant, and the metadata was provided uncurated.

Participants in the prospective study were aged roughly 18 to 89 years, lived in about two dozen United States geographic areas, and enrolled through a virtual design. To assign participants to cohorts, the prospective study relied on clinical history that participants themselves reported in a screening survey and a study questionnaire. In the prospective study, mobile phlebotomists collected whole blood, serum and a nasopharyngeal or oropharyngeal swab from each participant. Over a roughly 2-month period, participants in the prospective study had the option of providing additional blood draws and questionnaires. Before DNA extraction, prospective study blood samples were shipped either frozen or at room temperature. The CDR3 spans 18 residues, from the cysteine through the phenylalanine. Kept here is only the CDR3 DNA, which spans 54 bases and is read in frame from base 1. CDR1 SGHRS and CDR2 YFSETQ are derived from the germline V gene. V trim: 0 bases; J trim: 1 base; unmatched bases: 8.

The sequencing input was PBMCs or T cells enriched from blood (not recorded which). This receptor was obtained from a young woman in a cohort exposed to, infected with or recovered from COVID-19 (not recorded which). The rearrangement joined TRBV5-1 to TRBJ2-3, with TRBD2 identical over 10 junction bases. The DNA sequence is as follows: TGCGCCAGCAGCTTGGACCTAGCGGGGGCTTATGGCACAGATACGCAGTATTTT. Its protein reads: CASSLDLAGAYGTDTQYF.